The clone carrying this TCR beta chain was seen a handful of times. Its antigen is as yet unknown. A much larger clone lies one base from this, so it may be a read error. Samples came from axillary lymph nodes draining the breast cancer. TCRdb analysed the multiplex PCR reads with MiXCR anew, one entry per CDR3 protein. The sample consists of 84,000 or so distinct CDR3 sequences, roughly 28% of them appearing once. The data are from a study of breast tumors, draining lymph nodes, adjacent tissues. The ends lost 5 bases at V and 4 bases at J; junction bases unmatched: 26. Per the germline V gene, CDR1 is MNHEY and CDR2 is SVGEGT. The CDR3 is 21 residues long. Study-level results: Tumor repertoires ranked between lymph nodes and nontumor tissue in diversity, with V and J gene preferences. The lymph node origin of tumor T cells was framed as consistent with a hypothesis, not demonstrated. Data fit most tumor T cells coming from lymph node, expanding in tumor. Luminal-like breast cancer showed significantly greater tumor-nontumor repertoire similarity than basal-like breast cancer did.

The chain couples TRBV6-2 or TRBV6-3 to TRBJ2-7; 10 positions match TRBD2. Sequenced input: axillary lymph node tissue. This receptor was taken from a female donor with breast cancer. Some clones in this sample may be carry-over from other donors' samples. The CDR3 sequence is CASSHRIDMWVKGLANYEQYF. CDR3 nucleotides: TGTGCCAGCAGTCACCGTATTGATATGTGGGTGAAGGGACTAGCGAATTACGAGCAGTACTTC.